This record covers a single T cell receptor beta chain. Authors' analysis steps: Using reference gene primer amplification, nucleated cell counts were estimated. Profiled with immunoSEQ multiplex PCR; TCRdb holds only in-frame clones, not every one. Clone size and the V and J calls come from that table; the DNA yielded D and trimming. Seen here are about 200,000 clones, 75% to 90% observed once, and the top ten hold 9.5% to 13%. The ends were cut back, 6 bases at V and 7 bases at J, with 19 bases in the middle. The length of the CDR3 is 15 residues. The germline CDR1 and CDR2 sequences are SGHDT and YYEEEE. This entry comes from a study of blood T cell repertoires in COVID-19. Looking at the study overall: COVID-19 samples, acute and convalescent, were from the United States, Italy and Spain. From T cells, B-cell-depleted T cells, or PBMCs came the material, which was cDNA or gDNA.

This chain links TRBV5-6 with TRBJ1-4; D might be TRBD1 (6 bases). Sequencing input: peripheral blood. This TCR was sampled from a human donor with active or convalescent COVID-19. The donor label of this sample is uncertain. The DNA for the CDR3 is TGTGCCAGCAACCCCATGAGGGGGTTTGTTGAAAAACTGTTTTTT. Translating gives CASNPMRGFVEKLFF.